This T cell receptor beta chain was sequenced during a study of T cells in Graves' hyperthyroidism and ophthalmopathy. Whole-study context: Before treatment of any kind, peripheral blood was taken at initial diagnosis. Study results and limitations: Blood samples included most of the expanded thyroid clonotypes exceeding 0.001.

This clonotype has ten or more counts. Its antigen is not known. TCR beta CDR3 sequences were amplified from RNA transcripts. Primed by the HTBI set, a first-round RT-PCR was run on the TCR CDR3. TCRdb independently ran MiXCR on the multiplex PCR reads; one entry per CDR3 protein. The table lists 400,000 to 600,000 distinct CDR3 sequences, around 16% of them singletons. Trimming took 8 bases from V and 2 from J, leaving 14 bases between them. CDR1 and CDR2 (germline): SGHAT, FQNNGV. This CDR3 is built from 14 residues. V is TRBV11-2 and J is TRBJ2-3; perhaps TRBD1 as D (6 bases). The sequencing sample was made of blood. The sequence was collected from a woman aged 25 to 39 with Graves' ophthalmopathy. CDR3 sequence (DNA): TGTGCCAGCGGTCAGGGGCCCTTCACAGATACGCAGTATTTT. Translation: CASGQGPFTDTQYF.